The TCR beta chain under discussion was sequenced for a study of cytomegalovirus exposure and HLA in healthy donors. PCR primers comprised 60 Vbeta and 13 Jbeta primers. The data were produced by immunoSEQ multiplex PCR, yet TCRdb's version contains in-frame clones alone and is incomplete. The table has around 150,000 clones, about 70% seen once. Germline assignment: CDR1 SGHNT and CDR2 YENEEA. Trimming removed 5 bases at V and 3 bases at J, with 4 bases between. The length of the CDR3 is 11 residues. The V gene is TRBV11-3, the J gene TRBJ1-1, with D hard to call. The sample was PBMCs. This clonotype was sampled from a man in his forties in good health and CMV-seronegative. This CDR3 is CASSVYTEAFF. The DNA for the CDR3 is TGTGCCAGCAGCGTATACACTGAAGCTTTCTTT.